This passage covers 9 T cell receptor beta chains from one sample sequenced in a study of siplizumab effects on memory and regulatory T cells. Profiled with immunoSEQ multiplex PCR; TCRdb holds only in-frame clones, not every one. The data contain roughly 100,000 clones, about 93% of them singletons. Sequenced material: Tregs sorted from blood. The receptors were sampled from a human donor in good health.

The chain links TRBV5-1 to TRBJ2-4, with D possibly being TRBD2 (5 bases). Germline assignment: CDR1 SGHRS and CDR2 YFSETQ. V lost 4 bases to trimming and J lost 10 bases, with 18 bases between them. This CDR3 has 14 residues. The CDR3: CASSLSEGLGIQYF. CDR3 DNA: TGCGCCAGCAGCCTGAGCGAGGGCCTGGGTATTCAGTACTTC.

The rearrangement joins TRBV6-5 to TRBJ1-1; D is unclear. The V end was cut by 5 bases, the J end by 4 bases, with 17 bases between. Germline CDR1 MNHEY, CDR2 SVGAGI. The CDR3 consists of 15 residues. The CDR3 sequence is CASSGHFGRVTEAFF. The CDR3 bases are TGTGCCAGCAGTGGCCATTTTGGGAGGGTCACTGAAGCTTTCTTT.

The chain combines TRBV11-1 with TRBJ1-4; 7 bases fit TRBD1. The CDR3 loop spans 14 amino acids. V lost 3 bases, J lost 7 bases, and 5 bases stayed unmatched. From germline, CDR1 is SGHAT and CDR2 FQDESV (reference sequence). The CDR3 loop reads CASSFDAGGEKLFF. CDR3 in DNA: TGTGCCAGCAGCTTTGATGCAGGGGGTGAAAAACTGTTTTTT.

V usage is TRBV15 and J usage is TRBJ1-1; no clear D. The CDR3 has 14 residues. Trimming left V 2 bases short and J 2 bases short, with 9 bases between. The V gene's germline CDR1 is LNHNV and CDR2 YYDKDF (reference sequence). The CDR3 here is CATSRFRANTEAFF. DNA for the CDR3: TGTGCCACCAGCAGATTCAGAGCTAACACTGAAGCTTTCTTT.

The chain recombines TRBV12-5 with TRBJ2-3; no clear D gene. The germline V gene encodes CDR1 LGHNT and CDR2 FRNRAP. The CDR3 is made up of 11 amino acids. Trimming removed 1 base at V and 6 bases at J, with 2 bases between. The CDR3 nucleotides read TGTGCTAGTGGTTTGGAGGATACGCAGTATTTT. Translation gives CASGLEDTQYF.

The chain couples TRBV5-6 to TRBJ2-2; the D is unclear. V gave up 0 bases and J gave up 2 bases, with 8 bases separating them. The CDR3 loop spans 15 amino acids. Germline CDR1 and CDR2: SGHDT and YYEEEE. The CDR3 DNA reads TGTGCCAGCAGCTTGGCGGGTCTAAACACCGGGGAGCTGTTTTTT. Encoded protein: CASSLAGLNTGELFF.

The chain links TRBV9 to TRBJ2-3; D not resolved. The CDR3 is 17 residues long. Germline V gives CDR1 SGDLS, CDR2 YYNGEE. V gave up 4 bases and J gave up 0 bases, with 18 bases separating them. CDR3 amino acids: CASSPRRSFLSTDTQYF. The CDR3, as DNA: TGTGCCAGCAGCCCCCGCAGGTCCTTCCTTAGCACAGATACGCAGTATTTT.

V usage is TRBV5-1 and J usage is TRBJ1-4; D remains unclear. The CDR3 extends over 15 amino acids. From germline, CDR1 is SGHRS and CDR2 YFSETQ. Trimming took 3 bases from V and 6 from J, leaving 15 bases between them. CDR3 amino acids: CASSSGGAGDEKLFF. CDR3 nucleotide sequence: TGCGCCAGCAGCTCCGGCGGTGCGGGAGATGAAAAACTGTTTTTT.

The chain recombines TRBV6-5 with TRBJ2-2; 11 bases are shared with TRBD2. CDR3 length: 14 amino acids. The V segment lost 8 bases and the J segment 5 bases; nucleotides outside the gene matches: 4. CDR1 is MNHEY and CDR2 is SVGAGI in the germline V gene. The CDR3 is CASSLAGGTGELFF. CDR3 in DNA: TGTGCCAGCTCTCTAGCGGGAGGAACCGGGGAGCTGTTTTTT.